The clone carrying this T cell receptor beta chain was seen only once. The record originates from a study of CD4 T cells in relation to SARS-CoV-2 and coronaviruses. The unexposed donors gave CD4+ T cells in about 2010-2018, prior to COVID-19. Deep TCR-beta sequencing used DNA from uncultured naive and memory CD4+ T cells. TCRdb's table, derived via immunoSEQ multiplex PCR, lists solely in-frame clones and lacks some. Among under 70,000 clones listed, roughly 89% were seen once. The TCR sequence derives from a human donor in good health. Sequenced sample: memory CD4+ T cells from PBMCs.

CDR3 amino acids: CASGGQRNTGELFF. The CDR3 DNA reads TGTGCCAGCGGAGGACAGAGGAACACCGGGGAGCTGTTTTTT. The chain uses TRBV28 and TRBJ2-2; D is perhaps TRBD1 (6 bases). In germline, CDR1 is MDHEN, CDR2 SYDVKM. V lost 8 bases, J lost 1 base, and 11 bases lay in between. The CDR3 has 14 residues.